This T cell receptor (beta chain) derives from a study of T-cell memory formation after mild COVID-19. Between the trimmed V and J ends, which lost 6 bases and 4 bases, there was a span of 7 bases. Germline V gene sequence: CDR1 MNHNY, CDR2 SVGAGI (reference sequence). The CDR3 spans 13 residues. This clonotype came up many times. TCRdb re-called the 5' RACE reads with MiXCR, one entry per CDR3 protein. The sample holds about 57,000 distinct CDR3 sequences, over 9% seen once. The sequence came from a man younger than 35 who had mild COVID-19 (a few samples of this study predate the infection). Cell type and time point are not known. The material sequenced was PBMCs or a T cell subset sorted from them (not recorded which). The chain links TRBV6-6 to TRBJ1-6; D may be TRBD1 (5 bases). CDR3: CASRTEYNSPLHF. The CDR3 DNA follows: TGTGCCAGCAGGACAGAATATAATTCACCCCTCCACTTT.